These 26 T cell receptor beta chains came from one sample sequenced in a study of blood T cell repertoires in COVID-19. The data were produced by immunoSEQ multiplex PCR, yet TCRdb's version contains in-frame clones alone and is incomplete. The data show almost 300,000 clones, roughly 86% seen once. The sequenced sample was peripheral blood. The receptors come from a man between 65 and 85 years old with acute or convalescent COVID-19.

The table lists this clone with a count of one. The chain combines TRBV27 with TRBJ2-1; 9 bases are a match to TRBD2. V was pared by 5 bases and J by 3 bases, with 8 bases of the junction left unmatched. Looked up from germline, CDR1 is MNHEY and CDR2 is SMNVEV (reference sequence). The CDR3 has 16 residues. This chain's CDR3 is CASSPSLAGIYNEQFF. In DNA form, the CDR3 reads TGTGCCAGCAGTCCCAGCCTAGCGGGGATCTACAATGAGCAGTTCTTC.

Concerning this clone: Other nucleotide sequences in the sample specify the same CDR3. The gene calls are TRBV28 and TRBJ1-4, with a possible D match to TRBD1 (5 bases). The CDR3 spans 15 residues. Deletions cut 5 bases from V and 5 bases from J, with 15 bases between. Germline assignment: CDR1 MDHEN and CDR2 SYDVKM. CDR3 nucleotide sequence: TGTGCCAGCAGTCTACTTACAGGCTCCAATGAAAAACTGTTTTTT. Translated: CASSLLTGSNEKLFF.

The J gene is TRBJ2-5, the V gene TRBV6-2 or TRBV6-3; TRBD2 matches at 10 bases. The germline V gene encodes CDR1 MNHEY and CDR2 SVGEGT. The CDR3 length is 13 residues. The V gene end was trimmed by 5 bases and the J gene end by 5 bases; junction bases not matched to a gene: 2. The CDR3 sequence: CASSLAGVETQYF. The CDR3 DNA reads TGTGCCAGCAGTCTAGCGGGAGTGGAGACCCAGTACTTC.

CDR3 region: CASSLIVEGQFF. The CDR3 DNA reads as TGTGCCAGCAGCCTAATTGTAGAGGGGCAGTTCTTC. V and J are TRBV7-9 and TRBJ2-1; tentative D call: TRBD2 (5 bases). The CDR3 extends over 12 amino acids. Germline loops: CDR1 SEHNR, CDR2 FQNEAQ (reference sequence). Trimming pared 5 bases from V and 12 bases from J, leaving 14 bases between. Full variable domain (missing parts from reference TRBV7-9 and TRBJ2-1): DTGVSQNPRHKITKRGQNVTFRCDPISEHNRLYWYRQTLGQGPEFLTYFQNEAQLEKSRLLSDRFSAERPKGSFSTLEIQRTEQGDSAMYLCASSLIVEGQFFGPGTRLTVL.

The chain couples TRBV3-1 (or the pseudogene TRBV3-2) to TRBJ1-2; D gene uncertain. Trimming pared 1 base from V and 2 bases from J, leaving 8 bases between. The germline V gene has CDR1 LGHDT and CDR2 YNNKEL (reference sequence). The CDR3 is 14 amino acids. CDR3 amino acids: CASSQGRRNYGYTF. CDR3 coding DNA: TGTGCCAGCAGCCAAGGAAGGAGAAACTATGGCTACACCTTC.

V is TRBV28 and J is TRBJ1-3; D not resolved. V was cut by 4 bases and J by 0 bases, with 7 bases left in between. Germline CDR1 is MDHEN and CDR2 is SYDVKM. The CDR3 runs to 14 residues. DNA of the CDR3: TGTGCCAGCAGTTCATCCCCCTCTGGAAACACCATATATTTT. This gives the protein CASSSSPSGNTIYF.

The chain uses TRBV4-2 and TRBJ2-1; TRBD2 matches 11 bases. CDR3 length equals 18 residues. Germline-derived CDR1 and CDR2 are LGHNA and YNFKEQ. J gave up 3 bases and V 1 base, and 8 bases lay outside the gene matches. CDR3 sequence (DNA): TGTGCCAGCAGCCAAGTAGGTCTAGCGGGGGGCAGCTACAATGAGCAGTTCTTC. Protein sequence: CASSQVGLAGGSYNEQFF.

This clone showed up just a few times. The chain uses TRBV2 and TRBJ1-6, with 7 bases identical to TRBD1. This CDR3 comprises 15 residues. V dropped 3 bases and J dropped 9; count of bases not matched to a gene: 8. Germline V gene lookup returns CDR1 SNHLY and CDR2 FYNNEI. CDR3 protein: CASSEGRQGFSPLHF. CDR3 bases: TGTGCCAGCAGTGAGGGGAGACAGGGATTTTCACCCCTCCACTTT.

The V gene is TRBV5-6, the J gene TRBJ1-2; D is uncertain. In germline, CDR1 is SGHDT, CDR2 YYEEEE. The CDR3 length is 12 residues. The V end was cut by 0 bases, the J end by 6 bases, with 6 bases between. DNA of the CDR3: TGTGCCAGCAGCTTGGACGGGGATGGCTACACCTTC. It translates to CASSLDGDGYTF.

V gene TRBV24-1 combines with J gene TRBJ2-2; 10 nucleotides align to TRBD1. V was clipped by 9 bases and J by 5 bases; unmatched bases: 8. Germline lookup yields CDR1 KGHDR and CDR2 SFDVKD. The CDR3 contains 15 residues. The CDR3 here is CATAQRTGGTGELFF. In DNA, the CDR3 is TGTGCCACCGCACAAAGGACAGGGGGAACCGGGGAGCTGTTTTTT.

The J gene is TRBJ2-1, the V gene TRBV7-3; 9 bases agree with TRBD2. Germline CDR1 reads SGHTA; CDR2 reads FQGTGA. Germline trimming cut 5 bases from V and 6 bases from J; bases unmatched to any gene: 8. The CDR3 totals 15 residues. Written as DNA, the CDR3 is TGTGCCAGCAGCGGTCTTGGCGGGGGGGCCAATGAGCAGTTCTTC. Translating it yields CASSGLGGGANEQFF.

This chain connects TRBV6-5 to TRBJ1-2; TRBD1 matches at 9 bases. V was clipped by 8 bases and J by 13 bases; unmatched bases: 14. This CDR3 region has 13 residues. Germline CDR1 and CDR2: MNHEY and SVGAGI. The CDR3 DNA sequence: TGTGCCAGCGCCACGGACAGGGGTGGATCTTTCACCTTC. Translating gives CASATDRGGSFTF.

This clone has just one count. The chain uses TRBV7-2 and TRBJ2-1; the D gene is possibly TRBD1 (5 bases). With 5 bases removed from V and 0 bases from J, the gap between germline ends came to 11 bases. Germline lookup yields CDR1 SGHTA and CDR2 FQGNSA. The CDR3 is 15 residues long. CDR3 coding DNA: TGTGCCAGCAGCCAAGGGGCCCCCTCCTACAATGAGCAGTTCTTC. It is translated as CASSQGAPSYNEQFF.

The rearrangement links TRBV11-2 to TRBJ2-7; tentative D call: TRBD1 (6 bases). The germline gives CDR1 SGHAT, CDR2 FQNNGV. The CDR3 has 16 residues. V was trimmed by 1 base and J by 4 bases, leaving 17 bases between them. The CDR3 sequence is CASSLGSGEPLYEQYF. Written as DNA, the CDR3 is TGTGCCAGCAGCTTAGGGTCAGGGGAGCCCTTATACGAGCAGTACTTC.

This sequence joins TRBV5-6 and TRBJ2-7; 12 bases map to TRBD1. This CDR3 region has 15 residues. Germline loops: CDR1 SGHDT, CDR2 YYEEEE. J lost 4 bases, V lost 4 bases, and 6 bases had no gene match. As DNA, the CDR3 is TGTGCCAGCAGCCCCGGGACAGGGGGCGTTTACGAGCAGTACTTC. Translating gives CASSPGTGGVYEQYF.

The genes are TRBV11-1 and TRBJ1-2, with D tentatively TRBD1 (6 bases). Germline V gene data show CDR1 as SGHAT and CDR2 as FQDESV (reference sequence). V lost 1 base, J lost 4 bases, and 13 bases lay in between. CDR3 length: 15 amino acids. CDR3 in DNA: TGTGCCAGCAGCTTAGGCCAGGGGATCGCCTATGGCTACACCTTC. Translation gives CASSLGQGIAYGYTF.

CDR3: CASSWARGNDEQYF. CDR3 in DNA: TGTGCCAGCAGTTGGGCCAGGGGGAACGACGAGCAGTACTTC. J is TRBJ2-7 and V is TRBV6-5; 7 nucleotides align to TRBD1. The V gene end was trimmed by 4 bases and the J gene end by 5 bases; junction bases not matched to a gene: 8. From germline, CDR1 is MNHEY and CDR2 SVGAGI. The CDR3 length is 14 residues.

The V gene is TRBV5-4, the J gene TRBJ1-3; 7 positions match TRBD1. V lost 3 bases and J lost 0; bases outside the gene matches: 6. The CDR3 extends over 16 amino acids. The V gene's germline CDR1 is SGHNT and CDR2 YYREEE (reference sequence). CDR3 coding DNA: TGTGCCAGCAGCTCGGACAGGACCCGCTCTGGAAACACCATATATTTT. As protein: CASSSDRTRSGNTIYF.

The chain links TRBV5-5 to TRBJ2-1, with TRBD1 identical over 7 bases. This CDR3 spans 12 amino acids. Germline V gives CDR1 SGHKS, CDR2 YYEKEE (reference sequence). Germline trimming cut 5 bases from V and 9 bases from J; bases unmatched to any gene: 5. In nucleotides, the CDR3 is TGTGCCAGCAGTGAACAGGGGCTTGAGCAGTTCTTC. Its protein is CASSEQGLEQFF.

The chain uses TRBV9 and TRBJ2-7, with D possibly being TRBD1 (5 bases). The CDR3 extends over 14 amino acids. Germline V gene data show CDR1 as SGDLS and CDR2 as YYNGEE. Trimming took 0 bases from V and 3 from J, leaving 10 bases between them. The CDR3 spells CASSVAYGHYEQYF. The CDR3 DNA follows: TGTGCCAGCAGCGTAGCTTACGGACACTACGAGCAGTACTTC.

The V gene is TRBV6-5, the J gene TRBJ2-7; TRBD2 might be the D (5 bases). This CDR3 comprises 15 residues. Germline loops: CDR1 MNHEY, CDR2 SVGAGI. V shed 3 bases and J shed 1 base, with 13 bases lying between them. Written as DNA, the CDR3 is TGTGCCAGCAGTTATTCTTCGGGGTGGTCCTACGAGCAGTACTTC. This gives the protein CASSYSSGWSYEQYF.

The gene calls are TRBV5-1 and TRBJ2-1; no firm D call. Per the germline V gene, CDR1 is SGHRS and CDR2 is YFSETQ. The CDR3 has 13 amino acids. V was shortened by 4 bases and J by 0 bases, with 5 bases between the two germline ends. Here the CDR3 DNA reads TGCGCCAGCAGCCTCAGCTCCTACAATGAGCAGTTCTTC. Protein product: CASSLSSYNEQFF.

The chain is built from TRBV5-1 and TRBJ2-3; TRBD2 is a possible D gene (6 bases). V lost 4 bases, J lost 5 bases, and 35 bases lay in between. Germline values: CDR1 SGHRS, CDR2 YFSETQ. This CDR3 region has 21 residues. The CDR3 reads CASSASGSFGVSAHRRDTQYF. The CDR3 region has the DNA TGCGCCAGCAGCGCGAGCGGGTCGTTTGGGGTTAGCGCCCATCGAAGAGATACGCAGTATTTT. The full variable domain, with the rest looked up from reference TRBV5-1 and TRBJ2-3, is KAGVTQTPRYLIKTRGQQVTLSCSPISGHRSVSWYQQTPGQGLQFLFEYFSETQRNKGNFPGRFSGRQFSNSRSEMNVSTLELGDSALYLCASSASGSFGVSAHRRDTQYFGPGTRLTVL.

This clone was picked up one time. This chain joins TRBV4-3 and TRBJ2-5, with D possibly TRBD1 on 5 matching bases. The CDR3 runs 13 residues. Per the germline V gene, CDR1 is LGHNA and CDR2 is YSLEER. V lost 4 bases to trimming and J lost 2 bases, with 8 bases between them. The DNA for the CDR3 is TGCGCCAGCAGCCGGGCAGGGCAAGAGACCCAGTACTTC. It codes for CASSRAGQETQYF.

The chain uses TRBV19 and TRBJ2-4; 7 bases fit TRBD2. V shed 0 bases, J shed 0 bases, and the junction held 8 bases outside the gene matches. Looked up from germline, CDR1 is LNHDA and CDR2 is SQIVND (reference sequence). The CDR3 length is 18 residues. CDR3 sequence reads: CASSIDPSGFSAKNIQYF. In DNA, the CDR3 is TGTGCCAGTAGTATAGATCCTAGCGGCTTCTCAGCCAAAAACATTCAGTACTTC.

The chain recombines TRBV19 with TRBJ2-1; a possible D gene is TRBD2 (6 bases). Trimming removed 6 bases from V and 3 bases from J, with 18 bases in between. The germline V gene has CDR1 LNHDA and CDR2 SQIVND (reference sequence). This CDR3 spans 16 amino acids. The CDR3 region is CASRGLLGAGYNEQFF. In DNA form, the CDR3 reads TGTGCCAGTAGGGGACTTCTAGGCGCGGGCTACAATGAGCAGTTCTTC.